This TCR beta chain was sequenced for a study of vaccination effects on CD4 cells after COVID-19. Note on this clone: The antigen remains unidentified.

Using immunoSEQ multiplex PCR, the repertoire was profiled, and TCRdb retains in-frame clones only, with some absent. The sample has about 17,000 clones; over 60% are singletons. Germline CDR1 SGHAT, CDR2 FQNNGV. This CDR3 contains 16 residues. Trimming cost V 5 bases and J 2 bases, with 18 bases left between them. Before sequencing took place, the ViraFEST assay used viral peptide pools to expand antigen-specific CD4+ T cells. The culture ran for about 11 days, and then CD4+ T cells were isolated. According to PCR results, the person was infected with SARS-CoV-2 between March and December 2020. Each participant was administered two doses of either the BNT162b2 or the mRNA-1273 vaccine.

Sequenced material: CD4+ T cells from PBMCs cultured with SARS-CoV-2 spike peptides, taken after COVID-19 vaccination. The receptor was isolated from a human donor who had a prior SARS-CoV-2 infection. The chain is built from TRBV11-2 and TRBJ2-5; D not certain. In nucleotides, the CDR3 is TGTGCCAGCAGCACCCTCGTGTGGACCCGACAAGAGACCCAGTACTTC. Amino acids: CASSTLVWTRQETQYF.